This is a list of T cell receptor beta chains from one sample in a study of blood T cell repertoires in COVID-19. Libraries were prepared by immunoSEQ multiplex PCR; TCRdb keeps only in-frame clonotypes and omits some of them. This sample has approximately 72,000 clones, with about nine tenths found just once. Sequenced: peripheral blood. The receptors were gathered from a woman aged 60 to 75 with acute or convalescent COVID-19. Both conserved end residues are part of each CDR3. Fields, in order: CDR3 protein, CDR3 DNA, D gene, V gene, clone size, CDR3 length, J gene. A D gene is named only where the DNA matches it firmly. Rows give clone size only sometimes, using once, few, many, or a class for an expanded clone.

CDR3: CASTTSEGQSGNTIYF; DNA: TGTGCCAGCACTACTTCGGAGGGACAGTCGGGAAACACCATATATTTT; D: TRBD1; V: TRBV3-1/TRBV3-2; size: .; length: 16; J: TRBJ1-3
CDR3: CASSPLGGADTQYF; DNA: TGTGCCAGCAGCCCGCTGGGGGGGGCAGATACGCAGTATTTT; D: TRBD2; V: TRBV14; size: .; length: 14; J: TRBJ2-3
CDR3: CASSYVDRDNYGYTF; DNA: TGTGCCAGCAGTTACGTGGACAGGGATAACTATGGCTACACCTTC; D: TRBD1; V: TRBV6-5; size: few; length: 15; J: TRBJ1-2
CDR3: CASSYDWMQYF; DNA: TGCGCCAGCAGCTACGACTGGATGCAGTATTTT; D: .; V: TRBV5-1; size: .; length: 11; J: TRBJ2-3
CDR3: CASSLANRANTGELFF; DNA: TGTGCCAGCTCACTAGCCAACAGGGCGAACACCGGGGAGCTGTTTTTT; D: .; V: TRBV18; size: .; length: 16; J: TRBJ2-2
CDR3: CASGDRVDTIYF; DNA: TGTGCGTCGGGGGACAGGGTTGACACCATATATTTT; D: TRBD1; V: TRBV19; size: .; length: 12; J: TRBJ1-3
CDR3: CATSHQSNQPQHF; DNA: TGTGCCACCTCACACCAGAGCAATCAGCCCCAGCATTTT; D: .; V: TRBV6-5; size: .; length: 13; J: TRBJ1-5
CDR3: CASSMGRLGELFF; DNA: TGTGCCAGTAGTATGGGGCGGTTAGGGGAGCTGTTTTTT; D: .; V: TRBV19; size: few; length: 13; J: TRBJ2-2
CDR3: CASSVTRGGTGELFF; DNA: TGTGCCAGCAGTGTGACGCGGGGGGGCACCGGGGAGCTGTTTTTT; D: TRBD2; V: TRBV25-1; size: .; length: 15; J: TRBJ2-2
CDR3: CASSHPLGTGTYEQYF; DNA: TGCGCCAGCAGCCATCCACTGGGGACAGGGACCTACGAGCAGTACTTC; D: TRBD1; V: TRBV4-1; size: .; length: 16; J: TRBJ2-7
CDR3: CASSQGYEQYF; DNA: TGCGCCAGCAGCCAGGGATACGAGCAGTACTTC; D: .; V: TRBV5-1; size: .; length: 11; J: TRBJ2-7
CDR3: CASSYGLAGGTDTQYF; DNA: TGTGCCAGCAGTTACGGGCTAGCGGGGGGAACAGATACGCAGTATTTT; D: TRBD2; V: TRBV6-6; size: .; length: 16; J: TRBJ2-3
CDR3: CASSPPDFTDTQYF; DNA: TGTGCCAGCAGCCCCCCTGACTTCACAGATACGCAGTATTTT; D: .; V: TRBV5-6; size: .; length: 14; J: TRBJ2-3
CDR3: CASSSGETGNTIYF; DNA: TGTGCCAGCAGCTCAGGGGAGACTGGAAACACCATATATTTT; D: .; V: TRBV5-6; size: .; length: 14; J: TRBJ1-3
CDR3: CASSQVRGGQPQHF; DNA: TGCGCCAGCAGCCAGGTCAGGGGCGGCCAGCCCCAGCATTTT; D: .; V: TRBV4-1; size: once; length: 14; J: TRBJ1-5
CDR3: CAISGSSNYGYTF; DNA: TGTGCCATCAGCGGGTCATCTAACTATGGCTACACCTTC; D: .; V: TRBV10-3; size: .; length: 13; J: TRBJ1-2
CDR3: CASSLYMNTEAFF; DNA: TGTGCCAGCAGCTTATACATGAACACTGAAGCTTTCTTT; D: .; V: TRBV7-3; size: .; length: 13; J: TRBJ1-1
CDR3: CASSQDVGLAGRSGELFF; DNA: TGTGCCAGCAGCCAAGATGTAGGGCTAGCGGGGAGGTCCGGGGAGCTGTTTTTT; D: TRBD2; V: TRBV4-2; size: .; length: 18; J: TRBJ2-2
CDR3: CASSLRKGQLYGYTF; DNA: TGTGCCAGCAGCTTACGTAAAGGACAGCTCTATGGCTACACCTTC; D: .; V: TRBV5-4; size: .; length: 15; J: TRBJ1-2
CDR3: CASSSGQANTEAFF; DNA: TGCGCCAGCAGCTCCGGACAGGCGAACACTGAAGCTTTCTTT; D: TRBD1; V: TRBV5-1; size: few; length: 14; J: TRBJ1-1
CDR3: CASSLTRDVSGNTIYF; DNA: TGCGCCAGCAGCCTTACGCGGGACGTCTCTGGAAACACCATATATTTT; D: .; V: TRBV10-1; size: .; length: 16; J: TRBJ1-3
CDR3: CASSMGGRETQYF; DNA: TGTGCCAGTAGTATGGGGGGGCGGGAGACCCAGTACTTC; D: .; V: TRBV19; size: .; length: 13; J: TRBJ2-5
CDR3: CASSPRSRNTIYF; DNA: TGTGCCAGCAGTCCCCGCAGTCGCAACACCATATATTTT; D: .; V: TRBV2; size: .; length: 13; J: TRBJ1-3
CDR3: CASSAQTGENTEAFF; DNA: TGTGCCAGCAGCGCCCAGACAGGGGAGAACACTGAAGCTTTCTTT; D: TRBD1; V: TRBV11-3; size: .; length: 15; J: TRBJ1-1
CDR3: CASSSTSGGLRLF; DNA: TGTGCCAGCAGCTCGACTAGCGGGGGCCTCCGGCTCTTC; D: TRBD2; V: TRBV5-6; size: .; length: 13; J: TRBJ2-1
CDR3: CASRQGENWSPLHF; DNA: TGTGCCAGCAGACAGGGAGAAAATTGGTCACCCCTCCACTTT; D: .; V: TRBV3-1/TRBV3-2; size: .; length: 14; J: TRBJ1-6
CDR3: CASSIGVMNTEAFF; DNA: TGCGCCAGCAGCATAGGGGTGATGAACACTGAAGCTTTCTTT; D: .; V: TRBV5-1; size: few; length: 14; J: TRBJ1-1
CDR3: CASSPIPSLQGNKNIQYF; DNA: TGCGCCAGCAGTCCAATCCCCTCCCTACAGGGAAACAAAAACATTCAGTACTTC; D: .; V: TRBV23-1; size: .; length: 18; J: TRBJ2-4
CDR3: CASSETSGTVLYGYTF; DNA: TGTGCCAGCAGTGAAACATCCGGGACAGTTCTCTATGGCTACACCTTC; D: TRBD1; V: TRBV2; size: .; length: 16; J: TRBJ1-2
CDR3: CASSPQLSRGYEQYF; DNA: TGTGCCAGCAGTCCTCAGCTCTCCAGAGGCTACGAGCAGTACTTC; D: .; V: TRBV2; size: .; length: 15; J: TRBJ2-7
CDR3: CASVSGALGGNTIYF; DNA: TGTGCCAGCGTGTCGGGTGCTCTTGGTGGAAACACCATATATTTT; D: .; V: TRBV6-5; size: .; length: 15; J: TRBJ1-3
CDR3: CASSPGTGVWDQPQHF; DNA: TGTGCCAGCTCACCAGGGACAGGGGTTTGGGATCAGCCCCAGCATTTT; D: TRBD1; V: TRBV18; size: .; length: 16; J: TRBJ1-5
CDR3: CASKTGTGGQETQYF; DNA: TGTGCCAGCAAAACCGGGACAGGGGGCCAAGAGACCCAGTACTTC; D: TRBD1; V: TRBV2; size: .; length: 15; J: TRBJ2-5
CDR3: CASSRKTGLNNEQYF; DNA: TGTGCCAGCAGCCGAAAGACAGGGTTGAACAACGAGCAGTACTTC; D: TRBD1; V: TRBV3-1/TRBV3-2; size: .; length: 15; J: TRBJ2-7
CDR3: CASSYRGRVWQPQHF; DNA: TGTGCCAGCAGCTACAGGGGGCGCGTCTGGCAGCCCCAGCATTTT; D: TRBD1; V: TRBV7-8; size: .; length: 15; J: TRBJ1-5
CDR3: CASSPRLGQNSPLHF; DNA: TGTGCCAGCAGTCCCCGCCTAGGACAGAATTCACCCCTCCACTTT; D: .; V: TRBV27; size: .; length: 15; J: TRBJ1-6
CDR3: CASSLQRGPQGTDTQYF; DNA: TGCGCCAGCAGCTTGCAAAGAGGGCCTCAAGGGACAGATACGCAGTATTTT; D: .; V: TRBV5-1; size: .; length: 17; J: TRBJ2-3
CDR3: CASSLSVRGGRETQYF; DNA: TGTGCCAGCAGCTTATCGGTTCGGGGGGGCAGAGAGACCCAGTACTTC; D: TRBD2; V: TRBV11-1; size: .; length: 16; J: TRBJ2-5
CDR3: CASSLAPRGTGELFF; DNA: TGTGCCAGCAGCTTGGCCCCCCGGGGCACCGGGGAGCTGTTTTTT; D: .; V: TRBV5-6; size: .; length: 15; J: TRBJ2-2
CDR3: CASSPRLDAFF; DNA: TGCGCCAGCAGCCCTAGACTTGACGCTTTCTTT; D: .; V: TRBV5-1; size: few; length: 11; J: TRBJ1-1
CDR3: CASSRGLAGPTDTQYF; DNA: TGTGCCAGTAGTAGGGGACTAGCGGGCCCCACAGATACGCAGTATTTT; D: TRBD2; V: TRBV19; size: once; length: 16; J: TRBJ2-3
CDR3: CASSRGDGGSYEQYF; DNA: TGTGCCAGCAGTCGGGGGGACGGCGGCTCCTACGAGCAGTACTTC; D: TRBD2; V: TRBV6-5; size: .; length: 15; J: TRBJ2-7
CDR3: CASSLTGTGRSPLHF; DNA: TGCGCCAGCAGCTTGACCGGGACAGGGCGTTCACCCCTCCACTTT; D: TRBD1; V: TRBV5-1; size: .; length: 15; J: TRBJ1-6
CDR3: CASSILGGVTAGELFF; DNA: TGTGCCAGTAGCATCCTCGGAGGGGTGACTGCCGGGGAGCTGTTTTTT; D: .; V: TRBV19; size: .; length: 16; J: TRBJ2-2
CDR3: CASSVDRGALSGYTF; DNA: TGTGCCAGCAGTGTGGACAGGGGGGCCCTGAGTGGCTACACCTTC; D: TRBD1; V: TRBV6-4; size: .; length: 15; J: TRBJ1-2
CDR3: CASSESGGPSGYTF; DNA: TGTGCCAGCAGTGAATCAGGGGGACCCAGTGGCTACACCTTC; D: TRBD1; V: TRBV6-1; size: .; length: 14; J: TRBJ1-2
CDR3: CASSRTGRNLGYGYTF; DNA: TGTGCCAGCAGCAGGACAGGGAGAAATTTGGGCTATGGCTACACCTTC; D: .; V: TRBV21-1; size: .; length: 16; J: TRBJ1-2
CDR3: CSVVAVGETQYF; DNA: TGCAGCGTCGTGGCGGTCGGGGAGACCCAGTACTTC; D: .; V: TRBV29-1; size: .; length: 12; J: TRBJ2-5
CDR3: CASSNTLNTEAFF; DNA: TGTGCCAGCAGTAATACATTGAACACTGAAGCTTTCTTT; D: .; V: TRBV6-5; size: .; length: 13; J: TRBJ1-1
CDR3: CASSQGDRGLAQPQHF; DNA: TGTGCCAGCAGCCAAGGGGACAGGGGGCTGGCTCAGCCCCAGCATTTT; D: TRBD1; V: TRBV3-1/TRBV3-2; size: .; length: 16; J: TRBJ1-5
CDR3: CASRPPGQSSYNEQFF; DNA: TGTGCCAGCAGACCCCCTGGGCAGAGCTCCTACAATGAGCAGTTCTTC; D: .; V: TRBV7-2; size: .; length: 16; J: TRBJ2-1